This passage covers 30 T cell receptor beta chains from one sample sequenced in a study of early stage breast cancer tumors. The protocol was immunoSEQ multiplex PCR, while the TCRdb copy is restricted to in-frame clones and leaves out a portion. Among roughly 30,000 clones listed, 84% were seen once. Sequenced: blood. These receptor sequences come from a person aged 45 to 59 with breast cancer.

V gene TRBV18 combines with J gene TRBJ2-5, with 9 bases fitting TRBD2. This CDR3 comprises 14 residues. Trimming removed 3 bases from V and 6 bases from J; junction bases left unmatched: 5. The germline V gene encodes CDR1 KGHSH and CDR2 LQKENI. CDR3 residues: CASSPASGIKTQYF. The CDR3 DNA is TGTGCCAGCTCACCGGCTAGCGGGATTAAGACCCAGTACTTC.

The gene calls are TRBV29-1 and TRBJ1-2; TRBD1 might be the D (5 bases). The V and J ends lost 0 bases and 4 bases respectively, with 9 bases between them. Looked up from germline, CDR1 is SQVTM and CDR2 is ANQGSEA. The CDR3 is 13 amino acids. This CDR3 is CSVEDTGRYGYTF. DNA of the CDR3: TGCAGCGTTGAAGATACAGGCCGCTATGGCTACACCTTC.

The chain carries TRBV5-1 and TRBJ2-7, with 8 nucleotides matching TRBD1. The CDR3 totals 15 residues. Germline CDR1 reads SGHRS; CDR2 reads YFSETQ. J was trimmed by 4 bases and V by 4 bases; bases with no gene match: 10. The CDR3 region has the DNA TGCGCCAGCAGCCGTACAGGGGGAGACGGTTACGAGCAGTACTTC. It specifies CASSRTGGDGYEQYF. Combining the CDR3 with reference TRBV5-1 and TRBJ2-7 gives the whole variable domain KAGVTQTPRYLIKTRGQQVTLSCSPISGHRSVSWYQQTPGQGLQFLFEYFSETQRNKGNFPGRFSGRQFSNSRSEMNVSTLELGDSALYLCASSRTGGDGYEQYFGPGTRLTVT.

The chain has TRBV19 and TRBJ1-3, with 7 positions matching TRBD1. The CDR3 has 15 amino acids. CDR1 and CDR2 from the germline V gene are LNHDA and SQIVND (reference sequence). V lost 6 bases, J lost 3 bases, and 8 bases stayed unmatched. CDR3 nucleotide sequence: TGTGCCAGTAGCAACGTCCGGGACAGTGGAAACACCATATATTTT. Translating it yields CASSNVRDSGNTIYF.

This chain links TRBV11-2 with TRBJ2-3, with 12 nucleotides matching TRBD2. V shed 5 bases, J shed 5 bases, and the junction held 5 bases outside the gene matches. Germline CDR1 SGHAT, CDR2 FQNNGV. This CDR3 contains 15 residues. Here the CDR3 DNA reads TGTGCCAGCAGCCGGACTAGCGGGGTGGGAGATACGCAGTATTTT. Translating it yields CASSRTSGVGDTQYF.

This chain links TRBV5-1 with TRBJ1-1; D uncertain. The CDR3 is 13 residues long. V lost 4 bases and J 2 bases, leaving 9 bases between the germline ends. Germline V gives CDR1 SGHRS, CDR2 YFSETQ. The CDR3 coding sequence is TGCGCCAGCAGCCAATCATTAAACACTGAAGCTTTCTTT. Its translation is CASSQSLNTEAFF.

V is TRBV6-1 and J is TRBJ2-7; 10 bases align to TRBD2. CDR1 MNHNS and CDR2 SASEGT come from the germline V gene. This CDR3 is 16 amino acids long. V gave up 2 bases and J gave up 2 bases; unmatched junction bases: 6. CDR3 bases: TGTGCCAGCAGTGAAATACTAGCGGGGAGGGCCTACGAGCAGTACTTC. It yields the protein CASSEILAGRAYEQYF.

The V and J genes are TRBV2 and TRBJ1-2; D perhaps matches TRBD1 (5 bases). CDR3 length equals 15 residues. The ends were cut back, 3 bases at V and 3 bases at J, with 14 bases in the middle. Germline loops: CDR1 SNHLY, CDR2 FYNNEI. Written as DNA, the CDR3 is TGTGCCAGCAGTGATGCTCAGGGATCCGACTATGGCTACACCTTC. Amino acids: CASSDAQGSDYGYTF. Full variable domain (rest looked up from reference TRBV2 and TRBJ1-2): EPEVTQTPSHQVTQMGQEVILRCVPISNHLYFYWYRQILGQKVEFLVSFYNNEISEKSEIFDDQFSVERPDGSNFTLKIRSTKLEDSAMYFCASSDAQGSDYGYTFGSGTRLTVV.

J is TRBJ1-2 and V is TRBV6-5; 9 nucleotides match TRBD1. The CDR3 loop spans 14 amino acids. Trimming at V came to 7 bases and at J to 8 bases, leaving 11 bases not matched to a gene. Germline lookup yields CDR1 MNHEY and CDR2 SVGAGI. CDR3 in amino acids: CASKWKQGARGYTF. In DNA, the CDR3 is TGTGCCAGCAAGTGGAAACAGGGGGCGCGGGGCTACACCTTC.

The chain carries TRBV11-3 and TRBJ2-1, with D tentatively TRBD2 (7 bases). Trimming pared 4 bases from V and 8 bases from J, leaving 18 bases between. The CDR3 covers 15 residues. Germline-derived CDR1 and CDR2 are SGHNT and YENEEA. CDR3 bases: TGTGCCAGCAGCTCTCGGGGGGCCGGCGGGGATGAGCAGTTCTTC. Translated, it gives CASSSRGAGGDEQFF. Variable domain in full (rest from reference TRBV11-3 and TRBJ2-1): EAGVVQSPRYKIIEKKQPVAFWCNPISGHNTLYWYLQNLGQGPELLIRYENEEAVDDSQLPKDRFSAERLKGVDSTLKIQPAELGDSAVYLCASSSRGAGGDEQFFGPGTRLTVL.

This clone was seen once. V usage is TRBV10-2 and J usage is TRBJ2-5; TRBD1 matches 7 bases. CDR3 length equals 13 residues. The germline V gene encodes CDR1 WSHSY and CDR2 SAAADI. V dropped 5 bases and J dropped 5; count of bases not matched to a gene: 5. CDR3 amino acids: CASSSGQWETQYF. The CDR3 nucleotides are TGCGCCAGCAGTTCGGGACAGTGGGAGACCCAGTACTTC.

For this clone: The sample carries other DNA sequences with the same CDR3. The CDR3 loop reads CASSKGTSGANVLTF. CDR3 nucleotide sequence: TGCGCCAGCAGCAAGGGGACATCGGGGGCCAACGTCCTGACTTTC. The rearrangement links TRBV4-3 to TRBJ2-6, with D possibly matching TRBD1 (6 bases). The germline V gene encodes CDR1 LGHNA and CDR2 YSLEER. The CDR3 is 15 residues long. V shed 5 bases and J shed 4 bases, with 12 bases lying between them.

This clone was seen a single time. The V and J genes are TRBV7-2 and TRBJ1-1; TRBD1 is a possible D gene (6 bases). Germline CDR1 reads SGHTA; CDR2 reads FQGNSA. Trimming took 7 bases from V and 5 from J, leaving 14 bases between them. The CDR3 contains 13 residues. The CDR3 sequence: CASNEGGRTEAFF. The CDR3 nucleotides read TGTGCCAGCAACGAAGGGGGGCGGACTGAAGCTTTCTTT.

This chain connects TRBV18 to TRBJ2-3, with D possibly TRBD2 on 5 matching bases. This CDR3 has 13 residues. V was cut by 5 bases and J by 4 bases, with 10 bases left in between. Germline V gene sequence: CDR1 KGHSH, CDR2 LQKENI. CDR3 DNA sequence: TGTGCCAGCTCAGCGGGTATCGCAGATACGCAGTATTTT. It specifies CASSAGIADTQYF.

V usage is TRBV7-2 and J usage is TRBJ2-4, with D perhaps TRBD1 (6 bases). Germline V gives CDR1 SGHTA, CDR2 FQGNSA. V lost 4 bases and J 11 bases, leaving 18 bases between the germline ends. This CDR3 spans 14 amino acids. The DNA for the CDR3 is TGTGCCAGCAGCTACTCTCGACAGGCCGTAGTTCAGTACTTC. Translated, it gives CASSYSRQAVVQYF.

The chain recombines TRBV2 with TRBJ2-3; 12 nucleotides agree with TRBD2. The CDR3 spans 15 residues. Germline V gene data show CDR1 as SNHLY and CDR2 as FYNNEI. With V trimmed by 5 bases and J by 4 bases, 4 bases remained unmatched. CDR3 region: CASSPSGRAADTQYF. In nucleotides, the CDR3 is TGTGCCAGCAGTCCTAGCGGGAGGGCTGCAGATACGCAGTATTTT.

The genes are TRBV7-9 and TRBJ2-4; D is undetermined. The CDR3 contains 14 residues. CDR1 and CDR2 (germline): SEHNR, FQNEAQ (reference sequence). Trimming stripped 3 bases from V and 0 bases from J, with 6 bases between. DNA of the CDR3: TGTGCCAGCAGCTTTTTTCTAGCCAAAAACATTCAGTACTTC. Its protein is CASSFFLAKNIQYF.

In DNA, the CDR3 is TGTGCCTGGAGGGACTGGGGGACCCAGTACTTC. Its translation: CAWRDWGTQYF. The chain couples TRBV30 to TRBJ2-5; weak D call: TRBD2 (5 bases). Germline CDR1 and CDR2: GTSNPN and SVGIG (reference sequence). The CDR3 spans 11 residues. V was shortened by 3 bases and J by 7 bases, with 9 bases between the two germline ends.

This clone was seen once. The genes are TRBV19 and TRBJ1-6; a possible D gene is TRBD1 (6 bases). CDR1 is LNHDA, CDR2 SQIVND, per germline (reference sequence). V was trimmed by 3 bases and J by 7 bases, leaving 7 bases between them. This CDR3 comprises 13 residues. CDR3: CASSIGQNSPLHF. In DNA, the CDR3 is TGTGCCAGTAGTATTGGACAGAATTCACCCCTCCACTTT. The full variable domain, its missing parts supplied by reference TRBV19 and TRBJ1-6, is DGGITQSPKYLFRKEGQNVTLSCEQNLNHDAMYWYRQDPGQGLRLIYYSQIVNDFQKGDIAEGYSVSREKKESFPLTVTSAQKNPTAFYLCASSIGQNSPLHFGNGTRLTVT.

The V gene is TRBV9, the J gene TRBJ1-3; 7 nucleotides match TRBD1. Trimming removed 1 base from V and 3 bases from J; junction bases left unmatched: 10. This CDR3 is 17 amino acids long. Germline V gene sequence: CDR1 SGDLS, CDR2 YYNGEE. The CDR3 coding sequence is TGTGCCAGCAGCGTAACGGGAACAGGGGAGTTTGGAAACACCATATATTTT. It yields the protein CASSVTGTGEFGNTIYF.

This chain joins TRBV7-3 and TRBJ2-1, with 10 nucleotides matching TRBD2. J gave up 9 bases and V 6 bases, and 14 bases lay outside the gene matches. This CDR3 comprises 16 residues. Germline loops: CDR1 SGHTA, CDR2 FQGTGA. The CDR3: CASRSNAAGGKGEQFF. The CDR3 region has the DNA TGTGCCAGCAGATCAAACGCAGCGGGAGGGAAGGGTGAGCAGTTCTTC.

The J gene is TRBJ2-2, the V gene TRBV5-1; D remains unclear. Per germline, CDR1 SGHRS and CDR2 YFSETQ. The CDR3 sequence is 13 residues long. The V gene lost 0 bases and the J gene lost 7 bases, with 7 bases spanning the gap. The CDR3 here is CASSLAANGELFF. Here the CDR3 DNA reads TGCGCCAGCAGCTTGGCGGCGAACGGGGAGCTGTTTTTT.

This chain uses TRBV10-2 with TRBJ2-1; no reliable D call. The V gene's germline CDR1 is WSHSY and CDR2 SAAADI. The ends were cut back, 8 bases at V and 2 bases at J, with 4 bases in the middle. This CDR3 region has 11 residues. This CDR3 reads CASGTYNEQFF. In nucleotides, the CDR3 is TGCGCCAGCGGGACCTACAATGAGCAGTTCTTC.

The chain carries TRBV5-8 and TRBJ2-6; D uncertain. V was shortened by 2 bases and J by 0 bases, with 6 bases between the two germline ends. The CDR3 is made up of 15 amino acids. Germline CDR1 reads SGHTS; CDR2 reads YDEGEE. CDR3 sequence reads: CASSLDFSGANVLTF. CDR3 in DNA: TGTGCCAGCAGCTTAGACTTCTCTGGGGCCAACGTCCTGACTTTC.

The rearrangement links TRBV6-4 to TRBJ2-3; D remains unclear. Trimming cost V 0 bases and J 8 bases, with 9 bases left between them. CDR3 size: 13 residues. Germline V gives CDR1 MRHNA, CDR2 SNTAGT. In DNA form, the CDR3 reads TGTGCCAGCAGTGACTCCGTTAGAGGTACGCAGTATTTT. Amino acid sequence: CASSDSVRGTQYF.

V and J are TRBV5-4 and TRBJ1-2; maybe TRBD1 (5 bases). Trimming removed 3 bases from V and 7 bases from J, with 16 bases in between. The germline gives CDR1 SGHNT, CDR2 YYREEE (reference sequence). The CDR3 has 14 amino acids. The CDR3 nucleotides read TGTGCCAGCAGCTCCTCCGGGGGTGGATTTGGCTACACCTTC. Translated, it gives CASSSSGGGFGYTF.

This chain connects TRBV19 to TRBJ2-7; D tentatively fits TRBD1 or TRBD2 (5 bases each). Germline V gene lookup returns CDR1 LNHDA and CDR2 SQIVND (reference sequence). Trimming removed 6 bases from V and 8 bases from J, with 17 bases in between. This CDR3 has 13 amino acids. The CDR3 DNA reads as TGTGCCAGTAGCGGGACCGTAGTATCCCAGCAGTACTTC. This gives the protein CASSGTVVSQQYF.

This chain links TRBV4-1 with TRBJ2-7, with D perhaps assigned TRBD1 or TRBD2 (5 bases each). The CDR3 totals 14 residues. Germline assignment: CDR1 MGHRA and CDR2 YSYEKL. V was cut by 2 bases and J by 3 bases, with 11 bases left in between. CDR3 nucleotides: TGCGCCAGCAGCCAACCGGGACGCAGCTACGAGCAGTACTTC. Protein sequence: CASSQPGRSYEQYF.

This clone was seen more than once but under ten times. The chain is built from TRBV28 and TRBJ1-6, with unresolved D. The CDR3 is made up of 11 amino acids. Germline-derived CDR1 and CDR2 are MDHEN and SYDVKM. V dropped 5 bases and J dropped 14 bases, with 10 bases sitting between them. CDR3 sequence (DNA): TGTGCCAGCAGTGATGGGTTCACCCTCCACTTT. Amino acid sequence: CASSDGFTLHF.

The V and J genes are TRBV7-9 and TRBJ2-3; 7 nucleotides align to TRBD2. Germline assignment: CDR1 SEHNR and CDR2 FQNEAQ (reference sequence). The CDR3 has 14 residues. V shed 5 bases and J 5 bases; nucleotides not matched to a gene: 7. CDR3 in amino acids: CASSREVRGDTQYF. The CDR3 DNA sequence: TGTGCCAGCAGCCGGGAGGTCCGAGGAGATACGCAGTATTTT.